These T cell receptor beta chains were read from a single sample in a study of T cells in Graves' hyperthyroidism and ophthalmopathy. TCRdb processed the multiplex PCR reads anew with MiXCR; each CDR3 protein has one entry. Here the sample spans 700,000 or so distinct CDR3 sequences, less than 20% being singletons. Input material: blood. The source of these receptors is a young man with Graves' hyperthyroidism. CDR3s include the opening cysteine and the closing phenylalanine or tryptophan. A D gene is named only where the DNA matches it firmly. Expanded clones get a size class; other rows say once, few or many, or leave the size out.

clone size: many; J gene: TRBJ2-7; D gene: NA; V gene: TRBV7-6; CDR3 DNA: TGTGCCAGCAGCTTAGTAGCGGCCTCCTACGAGCAGTACTTC; CDR3 protein: CASSLVAASYEQYF
clone size: many; J gene: TRBJ1-2; D gene: NA; V gene: TRBV12-3/TRBV12-4; CDR3 DNA: TGTGCCAGCAGTTTTAGGAAAGGCTATAACTATGGCTACACCTTC; CDR3 protein: CASSFRKGYNYGYTF
clone size: NA; J gene: TRBJ2-2; D gene: TRBD1; V gene: TRBV4-3; CDR3 DNA: TGCGCCAGCAGCCAAACAACCGGGACAGGGGACGGGGAGCTGTTTTTT; CDR3 protein: CASSQTTGTGDGELFF
clone size: few; J gene: TRBJ1-1; D gene: NA; V gene: TRBV29-1; CDR3 DNA: TGCAGCGTTGAGGGTGGGGATGAGCCTGAAGCTTTCTTT; CDR3 protein: CSVEGGDEPEAFF
clone size: NA; J gene: TRBJ2-7; D gene: NA; V gene: TRBV20-1; CDR3 DNA: TGCAGTGCGGTAGGTGGATACTCCTACGAGCAGTACTTC; CDR3 protein: CSAVGGYSYEQYF
clone size: many; J gene: TRBJ1-1; D gene: NA; V gene: TRBV5-1; CDR3 DNA: TGCGCCAGCAGCTCAGCAGCTCAGAACACTGAAGCTTTCTTT; CDR3 protein: CASSSAAQNTEAFF
clone size: NA; J gene: TRBJ2-7; D gene: NA; V gene: TRBV4-2; CDR3 DNA: TGTGCCAGCAGCCAGGTTGATAGCTCCTACGAGCAGTACTTC; CDR3 protein: CASSQVDSSYEQYF
clone size: many; J gene: TRBJ1-5; D gene: NA; V gene: TRBV12-3/TRBV12-4; CDR3 DNA: TGTGCCAGCAGTCTTAGGACCAACGCGGGGCCCCAGCATTTT; CDR3 protein: CASSLRTNAGPQHF
clone size: NA; J gene: TRBJ2-1; D gene: NA; V gene: TRBV2; CDR3 DNA: TGTGCCAGCAGTGAGGCGGTGGTCGACAATGAGCAGTTCTTC; CDR3 protein: CASSEAVVDNEQFF
clone size: NA; J gene: TRBJ2-3; D gene: NA; V gene: TRBV9; CDR3 DNA: TGTGCCAGCAGCGCCGGACAGACCAGCACAGATACGCAGTATTTT; CDR3 protein: CASSAGQTSTDTQYF
clone size: many; J gene: TRBJ2-5; D gene: NA; V gene: TRBV9; CDR3 DNA: TGTGCCAGCAGCGTAGGACAGACATTCCGAGAGACCCAGTACTTC; CDR3 protein: CASSVGQTFRETQYF
clone size: few; J gene: TRBJ2-5; D gene: TRBD1; V gene: TRBV7-9; CDR3 DNA: TGTGCCAGCAGCTTGGGCGGACAGGGGCAAGAGACCCAGTACTTC; CDR3 protein: CASSLGGQGQETQYF
clone size: few; J gene: TRBJ2-3; D gene: NA; V gene: TRBV11-1; CDR3 DNA: TGTGCCAGCAGCCTCTTAGGGGGCGGAGGGGTGGCAGATACGCAGTATTTT; CDR3 protein: CASSLLGGGGVADTQYF
clone size: NA; J gene: TRBJ1-6; D gene: TRBD1; V gene: TRBV6-2/TRBV6-3; CDR3 DNA: TGTGCCAGCAGTTACGTGGACAGGGAGTATTCACCCCTCCACTTT; CDR3 protein: CASSYVDREYSPLHF
clone size: NA; J gene: TRBJ1-5; D gene: NA; V gene: TRBV6-1; CDR3 DNA: TGTGCCAGCAGGTCCCGGACAAGCCCCAATCAGCCCCAGCATTTT; CDR3 protein: CASRSRTSPNQPQHF
clone size: few; J gene: TRBJ2-3; D gene: TRBD2; V gene: TRBV12-3/TRBV12-4; CDR3 DNA: TGTGCCAGCAGTCCGCGGGAGGAAGCAGATACGCAGTATTTT; CDR3 protein: CASSPREEADTQYF
clone size: few; J gene: TRBJ1-6; D gene: NA; V gene: TRBV9; CDR3 DNA: TGTGCCAGCAGCGTAGCAGCCACCGGAGATTCACCCCTCCACTTT; CDR3 protein: CASSVAATGDSPLHF
clone size: many; J gene: TRBJ2-1; D gene: TRBD2; V gene: TRBV20-1; CDR3 DNA: TGCAGTGCTAACCGTGGCGGGAGATCCTACAATGAGCAGTTCTTC; CDR3 protein: CSANRGGRSYNEQFF
clone size: NA; J gene: TRBJ2-7; D gene: NA; V gene: TRBV6-2/TRBV6-3; CDR3 DNA: TGTGCCAGCAGTTACTGGGAGGGGGACGAGCAGTACTTC; CDR3 protein: CASSYWEGDEQYF
clone size: many; J gene: TRBJ2-7; D gene: NA; V gene: TRBV20-1; CDR3 DNA: TGCAGTGTACCGACAGTCTACGAGCAGTACTTC; CDR3 protein: CSVPTVYEQYF
clone size: NA; J gene: TRBJ2-1; D gene: NA; V gene: TRBV27; CDR3 DNA: TGTGCCAGCAGTTCCCAGGGTCTTTCCTACAATGAGCAGTTCTTC; CDR3 protein: CASSSQGLSYNEQFF
clone size: NA; J gene: TRBJ2-3; D gene: TRBD2; V gene: TRBV28; CDR3 DNA: TGTGCCAGCAGTTCCGCCCTCATGGGGAGCGGGAGGGCCCTCCCTACAGATACGCAGTATTTT; CDR3 protein: CASSSALMGSGRALPTDTQYF
clone size: NA; J gene: TRBJ1-4; D gene: NA; V gene: TRBV20-1; CDR3 DNA: TGCAGTGCTAGAGACCAGGGGAGGGGTGAAAAACTGTTTTTT; CDR3 protein: CSARDQGRGEKLFF
clone size: once; J gene: TRBJ2-5; D gene: NA; V gene: TRBV10-1; CDR3 DNA: TGCGCCAGCAGTGAGTCGCCCGGGGGCTTGGAGACCCAGTACTTC; CDR3 protein: CASSESPGGLETQYF
clone size: NA; J gene: TRBJ1-1; D gene: TRBD1; V gene: TRBV2; CDR3 DNA: TGTGCCAGCAGTTCGGAAAGGGGAGATCACAGGGGGCCGGACACTGAAGCTTTCTTT; CDR3 protein: CASSSERGDHRGPDTEAFF
clone size: many; J gene: TRBJ2-7; D gene: TRBD2; V gene: TRBV28; CDR3 DNA: TGTGCCAGCAGTCCGCTTACAGGGAAGGCTACTAGCGGCCGCGACTACGAGCAGTACTTC; CDR3 protein: CASSPLTGKATSGRDYEQYF
clone size: few; J gene: TRBJ2-6; D gene: TRBD2; V gene: TRBV19; CDR3 DNA: TGTGCCAGTAGTGGGCCTAGCGGGAGGCCCCTCAGCTCTGGGGCCAACGTCCTGACTTTC; CDR3 protein: CASSGPSGRPLSSGANVLTF
clone size: many; J gene: TRBJ2-1; D gene: NA; V gene: TRBV20-1; CDR3 DNA: TGCAGTGCTCTAGGCTTACAGGGCAATGAGCAGTTCTTC; CDR3 protein: CSALGLQGNEQFF
clone size: few; J gene: TRBJ1-1; D gene: NA; V gene: TRBV6-5; CDR3 DNA: TGTGCCAGCAGTTACGACTTAGGGGGTACGGGTGAAGCTTTCTTT; CDR3 protein: CASSYDLGGTGEAFF
clone size: many; J gene: TRBJ1-2; D gene: NA; V gene: TRBV27; CDR3 DNA: TGTGCCAGCAGTGTGCGGGGAGACTATGGCTACACCTTC; CDR3 protein: CASSVRGDYGYTF
clone size: few; J gene: TRBJ2-2; D gene: NA; V gene: TRBV19; CDR3 DNA: TGTGCCACTTTGCACACCGGGGAGCTGTTTTTT; CDR3 protein: CATLHTGELFF
clone size: few; J gene: TRBJ2-3; D gene: NA; V gene: TRBV30; CDR3 DNA: TGTGCCTGGAGTGCCACCGCGAACACAGATACGCAGTATTTT; CDR3 protein: CAWSATANTDTQYF
clone size: many; J gene: TRBJ2-3; D gene: TRBD2; V gene: TRBV11-3; CDR3 DNA: TGTGCCAGCAGCCCGCAGGGGCGGGAGGTTGGAGGAGATACGCAGTATTTT; CDR3 protein: CASSPQGREVGGDTQYF
clone size: many; J gene: TRBJ2-7; D gene: TRBD1; V gene: TRBV11-1; CDR3 DNA: TGTGCCAGCAGCTTACTCAGGGGGCTTGACGAGCAGTACTTC; CDR3 protein: CASSLLRGLDEQYF
clone size: few; J gene: TRBJ1-6; D gene: NA; V gene: TRBV5-1; CDR3 DNA: TGCGCCAGCAGCTTGGATCCAGGGAATTATAATTCACCCCTCCACTTT; CDR3 protein: CASSLDPGNYNSPLHF
clone size: many; J gene: TRBJ2-3; D gene: TRBD2; V gene: TRBV28; CDR3 DNA: TGTGCCAGCAGTTCCCCGACTAGCAGCAGCACAGATACGCAGTATTTT; CDR3 protein: CASSSPTSSSTDTQYF
clone size: many; J gene: TRBJ2-7; D gene: TRBD2; V gene: TRBV6-2/TRBV6-3; CDR3 DNA: TGTGCCAGCAGTTACGTCGGCGGGAGTAAGAGAAAATCTACCTACGAGCAGTACTTC; CDR3 protein: CASSYVGGSKRKSTYEQYF
clone size: few; J gene: TRBJ2-7; D gene: NA; V gene: TRBV6-5; CDR3 DNA: TGTGCCAGCAGTTATCTCGCTCCCGGCAGCCACGAGCAGTACTTC; CDR3 protein: CASSYLAPGSHEQYF
clone size: NA; J gene: TRBJ2-7; D gene: NA; V gene: TRBV29-1; CDR3 DNA: TGCAGCGTTTCTGGAAAGAGGTCCTACGAGCAGTACTTC; CDR3 protein: CSVSGKRSYEQYF
clone size: many; J gene: TRBJ2-1; D gene: NA; V gene: TRBV20-1; CDR3 DNA: TGCAGTGCTAGAGATCGGCTCCATGAGCAGTTCTTC; CDR3 protein: CSARDRLHEQFF
clone size: many; J gene: TRBJ2-4; D gene: TRBD1; V gene: TRBV11-2; CDR3 DNA: TGTGCCAGCAGCTCGGCGCGAGACAGGGGGGTAGCCAAAAACATTCAGTACTTC; CDR3 protein: CASSSARDRGVAKNIQYF
clone size: few; J gene: TRBJ2-7; D gene: NA; V gene: TRBV7-2; CDR3 DNA: TGTGCCAGCAGCTTAGAGATTGGAGGGGACTACGAGCAGTACTTC; CDR3 protein: CASSLEIGGDYEQYF
clone size: NA; J gene: TRBJ1-1; D gene: TRBD1; V gene: TRBV28; CDR3 DNA: TGTGCCAGCAGTTGGGACAGGGTTCGGATGAACACTGAAGCTTTCTTT; CDR3 protein: CASSWDRVRMNTEAFF
clone size: NA; J gene: TRBJ2-7; D gene: TRBD1; V gene: TRBV27; CDR3 DNA: TGTGCCAGCAGTTTTTCGGGACAGGGTCTCGAGCAGTACTTC; CDR3 protein: CASSFSGQGLEQYF
clone size: many; J gene: TRBJ1-1; D gene: NA; V gene: TRBV28; CDR3 DNA: TGTGCCAGCAGTTTTCGGACCAACACTGAAGCTTTCTTT; CDR3 protein: CASSFRTNTEAFF
clone size: NA; J gene: TRBJ2-1; D gene: TRBD2; V gene: TRBV9; CDR3 DNA: TGTGCCAGCGGTCAAGGGAGCGGGAGGGCAGGGCATGAGCAGTTCTTC; CDR3 protein: CASGQGSGRAGHEQFF
clone size: NA; J gene: TRBJ1-2; D gene: NA; V gene: TRBV2; CDR3 DNA: TGTGCCAGCAGTTGGCGGGGCTTCTATGGCTACACCTTC; CDR3 protein: CASSWRGFYGYTF
clone size: few; J gene: TRBJ2-2; D gene: NA; V gene: TRBV20-1; CDR3 DNA: TGCAGTGCTCGTCCGCTCAGCGGACCGAACACCGGGGAGCTGTTTTTT; CDR3 protein: CSARPLSGPNTGELFF
clone size: many; J gene: TRBJ2-7; D gene: NA; V gene: TRBV27; CDR3 DNA: TGTGCCAGCAGGCAGGCAGGTAGCTCCTACGAGCAGTACTTC; CDR3 protein: CASRQAGSSYEQYF
clone size: NA; J gene: TRBJ1-1; D gene: NA; V gene: TRBV14; CDR3 DNA: TGTGCCAGCAGCCCTAGACACGTTTTGAACACTGAAGCTTTCTTT; CDR3 protein: CASSPRHVLNTEAFF
clone size: NA; J gene: TRBJ2-1; D gene: TRBD1; V gene: TRBV6-2/TRBV6-3; CDR3 DNA: TGTGCCAGCAGACCCGGGACAGAGCCCTACAATGAGCAGTTCTTC; CDR3 protein: CASRPGTEPYNEQFF
clone size: few; J gene: TRBJ2-3; D gene: NA; V gene: TRBV19; CDR3 DNA: TGTGCCAGTAGTCGGGTACCGGCCGATACGCAGTATTTT; CDR3 protein: CASSRVPADTQYF